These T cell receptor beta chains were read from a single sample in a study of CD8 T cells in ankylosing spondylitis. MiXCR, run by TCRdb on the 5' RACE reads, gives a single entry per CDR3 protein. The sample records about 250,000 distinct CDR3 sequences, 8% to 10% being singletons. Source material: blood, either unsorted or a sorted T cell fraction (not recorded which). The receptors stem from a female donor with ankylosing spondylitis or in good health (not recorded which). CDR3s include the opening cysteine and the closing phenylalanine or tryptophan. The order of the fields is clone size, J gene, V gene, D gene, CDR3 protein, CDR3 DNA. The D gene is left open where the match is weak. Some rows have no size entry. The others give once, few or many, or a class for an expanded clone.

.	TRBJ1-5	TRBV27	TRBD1	CASSPLFSYRGDQPQHF	TGTGCCAGCAGTCCCTTATTCTCCTACAGGGGGGATCAGCCCCAGCATTTT
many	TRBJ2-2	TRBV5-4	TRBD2	CASSLGAYLVAGGNTGELFF	TGTGCCAGCAGCTTGGGGGCCTACCTTGTAGCGGGAGGAAACACCGGGGAGCTGTTTTTT
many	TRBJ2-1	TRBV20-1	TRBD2	CSATGTSGTKQFF	TGCAGTGCTACCGGGACTAGCGGGACTAAGCAGTTCTTC
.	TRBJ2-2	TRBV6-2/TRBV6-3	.	CASRGHAYTGELFF	TGTGCCAGCAGAGGACACGCATACACCGGGGAGCTGTTTTTT
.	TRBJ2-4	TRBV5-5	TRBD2	CAGSPLGGGTKNIQYF	TGTGCCGGCAGCCCCCTCGGGGGAGGGACCAAAAACATTCAGTACTTC
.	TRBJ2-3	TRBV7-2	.	CASSSEGLPDTQYF	TGTGCCAGCAGCTCTGAGGGGCTTCCGGATACGCAGTATTTT
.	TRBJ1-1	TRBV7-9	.	CASSRDGEAFF	TGTGCCAGCAGCCGGGACGGTGAAGCTTTCTTT
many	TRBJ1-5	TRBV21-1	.	CASSKDGTGGDQPQHF	TGTGCCAGCAGCAAAGATGGGACAGGGGGCGATCAGCCCCAGCATTTT
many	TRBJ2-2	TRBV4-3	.	CASSPRSTSTGELFF	TGCGCCAGCAGCCCCCGGAGTACCAGCACCGGGGAGCTGTTTTTT
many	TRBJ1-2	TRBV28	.	CASRPSDRERNGYTF	TGTGCCAGCAGGCCCTCAGATCGCGAAAGGAATGGCTACACCTTC
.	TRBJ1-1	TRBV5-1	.	CASSLAYQIQGNTEAFF	TGCGCCAGCAGCTTGGCCTATCAGATACAGGGAAACACTGAAGCTTTCTTT
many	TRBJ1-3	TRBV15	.	CATSRGYQDSGNTIYF	TGTGCCACCAGCAGAGGGTACCAGGACTCTGGAAACACCATATATTTT
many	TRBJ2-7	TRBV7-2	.	CASSFELKDHEQYF	TGTGCCAGCAGCTTTGAACTCAAAGACCACGAGCAGTACTTC